This TCR beta chain comes out of a study of shared clonotypes between healthy human individuals (dated by TCRdb to the early 2020s). Study-level background: The cohort included a few men and a couple of women between 18 and 49 years of age. For each donor, CD4 naive and CD4 memory were each given three plates, CD8 naive was given two plates, and CD8 memory was given one plate. To estimate repertoire size and how much clonotypes are shared between individuals, the study performed deep sequencing of blood TCR repertoires from about 5 healthy adults. To increase sequencing depth and limit assay-specific biases, different laboratories used diverse techniques to prepare libraries and sequence TCR repertoires. Each donor's leukapheresis produced roughly between roughly 0.9 and 9 billion PBMCs. Broader findings and caveats from the paper: Rarefaction of sorted-subset datasets indicated incomplete sequencing despite the large sequencing depth. Sharing across a few donors was observed for around 4.8% of naive CD4, over 3% of naive CD8, 2.3% of memory CD4, and around 0.44% of memory CD8 clonotypes. Naive subsets generally had larger estimated clonotype richness than memory subsets. Because the study included a small number of donors, the genetic and exposure-history diversity represented was limited. Pairwise subsampling led to the expectation that sequencing depth would affect the degree of clonotype sharing among donors. Higher generation probabilities were observed for clonotypes shared by all four sorted-subset donors than for non-shared clonotypes. Only blood was sampled, and tissue TCR repertoires likely differ from those in blood.

TCR CDR3 regions were amplified from genomic DNA by multiplex PCR using the deep immunoSEQ assay. Extracted genomic DNA from each cell subset was distributed evenly across all wells of several immunoSEQ 96-well plates, and each plate was treated as a replicate. Each replicate PCR for sorted subsets received around 210 ng genomic DNA, equal to about 30,000 T cell genomes. Purified libraries were quantified with a Qubit 3.0 fluorometer, sized on a Bioanalyzer 2100, and re-quantified with the KAPA Library Quantification kit. Each immunoSEQ 96-well plate was sequenced on its own single-read 150-cycle Illumina NextSeq 550 flow cell. Per the original workflow: Because only junctional sequences without quality scores were contained in the immunoSEQ output, filtering matching that applied to full-length reads could not be performed. Sequences were annotated with PyIR, a Python wrapper for IgBLAST v1.9, using IMGT germline references to assign V/J genes and CDR3. Reads were removed for weak V/J assignments (E-value above 1e-6), missing CDR3, stop codons, out-of-frame junctions, or ambiguous translated residues. V3J clonotypes were defined by identical inferred V gene, J gene, and CDR3 amino acid sequence. Percentage overlap between repertoires was calculated by dividing the number of shared unique clonotypes by the size of the smaller repertoire. Richness of each repertoire was evaluated using RTK rarefaction, the Chao1 estimator, and Recon v2.1 estimates of unobserved clonotypes. Generation probabilities were computed with OLGA for all TCRbeta clonotypes obtained by the gDNA method from a few donors. TCRdb holds this immuneACCESS table with in-frame rearrangements only. Some clones are missing; in checked studies, unresolved V genes explain under half, and the rest has no known cause. The D gene and trimming were derived from the DNA, and the V and J assignments and clone size from that table. In this sample the table shows under 2,000,000 clones, 85% to 95% of which occur a single time. The biggest ten clones account for 1.2% of the sample.

CD8 naive samples consisted of CD45RO-negative cells that were positively selected for CCR7, yielding a CD45RA+CCR7+ population without TemRA cells. The donors were healthy, HIV-negative adults who had no recently reported acute infections or vaccinations. Every donor was a Caucasian adult residing in Nashville, Tennessee, USA. Blood was collected by leukapheresis, and PBMCs were isolated by Ficoll-Histopaque density gradient centrifugation and then cryopreserved in liquid nitrogen vapor phase. Analytical flow cytometry was used to check the purity and quantity of each magnetically sorted T cell population. From each sorted fraction, genomic DNA was isolated and quantified by UV absorbance on a Nanodrop 2000c. Trimmed from V: 8 bases; trimmed from J: 3 bases; junction bases lacking a gene match: 12. The CDR3 holds 16 amino acids from the cysteine to the phenylalanine. The retained sequence is limited to the CDR3, 48 bases, with the frame set at the first base. The germline V gene (reference sequence) supplies CDR1 LNHDA and CDR2 SQIVND.

In the case of this clone: No cognate antigen has been identified for it. No base quality values were provided; no much bigger clone lies one nucleotide off.

The source material was naive CD8+ T cells sorted from blood. This specimen's cell subset or site label, per the study, means: CD45RA+CCR7+. The V and J segments used are TRBV19 and TRBJ1-5; TRBD1 fits 8 bases in the junction. This clonotype was obtained from a man aged 18 to 29 in good health. The DNA reads as follows: TGTGCCAGTTACGACAGGGGCGCACCTCCCAATCAGCCCCAGCATTTT. Its translation is CASYDRGAPPNQPQHF.